Presented here are 20 T cell receptor beta chains from one specimen sequenced in a study of T cell responses to AZD1222 COVID-19 vaccine. TCRdb's table, derived via immunoSEQ multiplex PCR, lists solely in-frame clones and lacks some. The data contain under 200,000 clones, 92% of them singletons. The sample in question was peripheral blood, obtained on day 0 of AZD1222 vaccination. All receptors derive from an adult in good health.

CDR3: CATRDFRNTEAFF. CDR3 nucleotides: TGTGCCACCAGGGACTTTAGGAACACTGAAGCTTTCTTT. The V and J genes are TRBV3-1 (or the pseudogene TRBV3-2) and TRBJ1-1; D is perhaps TRBD1 (5 bases). The germline CDR1 and CDR2 sequences are LGHDT and YNNKEL (reference sequence). V was pared by 10 bases and J by 1 base, with 13 bases between. CDR3 length equals 13 residues.

The V call is TRBV6-5, the J call TRBJ1-2; no definite D call. CDR3 length: 12 amino acids. Trimming removed 2 bases from V and 6 bases from J, with 7 bases in between. The germline V gene encodes CDR1 MNHEY and CDR2 SVGAGI. The DNA for the CDR3 is TGTGCCAGCAGTTACGGGCGTGATGGCTACACCTTC. Its protein product is CASSYGRDGYTF.

V and J are TRBV7-7 and TRBJ2-3; no clear D. V was trimmed by 5 bases and J by 0 bases, leaving 15 bases between them. This CDR3 has 16 residues. Germline lookup yields CDR1 SSHAT and CDR2 FNYEAQ (reference sequence). CDR3 nucleotide sequence: TGTGCCAGCAGCCCCTCACCGGACCCTAGCACAGATACGCAGTATTTT. It is translated as CASSPSPDPSTDTQYF. The variable domain in full, completed from reference TRBV7-7 and TRBJ2-3, reads GAGVSQSPRYKVTKRGQDVTLRCDPISSHATLYWYQQALGQGPEFLTYFNYEAQPDKSGLPSDRFSAERPEGSISTLTIQRTEQRDSAMYRCASSPSPDPSTDTQYFGPGTRLTVL.

The rearrangement joins TRBV6-5 to TRBJ1-2, with D possibly matching TRBD1 (5 bases). This CDR3 contains 13 residues. Trimming stripped 9 bases from V and 7 bases from J, with 18 bases between. The germline V gene encodes CDR1 MNHEY and CDR2 SVGAGI. Here the CDR3 DNA reads TGTGCCAGAACCACACAGGAGGCGGGTGGCTACACCTTC. Translation: CARTTQEAGGYTF.

CDR3 nucleotides: TGTGCCAGCAGTGGGAGACAGGGAGAGACCCAGTACTTC. Its translation is CASSGRQGETQYF. V and J are TRBV2 and TRBJ2-5, with TRBD1 matching over 7 bases. CDR1 SNHLY and CDR2 FYNNEI come from the germline V gene. Trimming took 4 bases from V and 4 from J; bases not matched to a gene: 3. The CDR3 loop spans 13 amino acids.

This chain connects TRBV7-9 to TRBJ2-3; 14 bases fit TRBD2. The CDR3 has 16 amino acids. V shed 5 bases and J 4 bases; nucleotides not matched to a gene: 5. CDR1 and CDR2 from the germline V gene are SEHNR and FQNEAQ (reference sequence). The CDR3: CASSTGLAGGADTQYF. DNA for the CDR3: TGTGCCAGCAGCACAGGACTAGCGGGGGGAGCAGATACGCAGTATTTT.

This clone was recorded only once. V gene TRBV7-2 combines with J gene TRBJ1-2; the D gene is possibly TRBD1 (5 bases). The germline V gene encodes CDR1 SGHTA and CDR2 FQGNSA. CDR3 size: 16 residues. V shed 1 base and J shed 3 bases, with 15 bases lying between them. CDR3 sequence: CASSLVAGLLDYGYTF. The CDR3 DNA reads TGTGCCAGCAGCTTAGTAGCGGGACTACTAGACTATGGCTACACCTTC.

V usage is TRBV9 and J usage is TRBJ1-1, with D perhaps TRBD1 (5 bases). Trimming shortened V by 0 bases and J by 9 bases, and 21 bases separated the two germline ends. The V gene's germline CDR1 is SGDLS and CDR2 YYNGEE. The CDR3 is 16 amino acids. The CDR3 region is CASSVDETAEGTKAFF. The CDR3 DNA reads TGTGCCAGCAGCGTAGATGAGACAGCGGAGGGGACTAAAGCTTTCTTT.

The chain links TRBV4-1 to TRBJ2-7, with D unresolved. V was cut by 1 base and J by 0 bases, with 4 bases left in between. Germline CDR1 reads MGHRA; CDR2 reads YSYEKL. The CDR3 sequence is 13 residues long. CDR3 protein: CASSQGVSYEQYF. CDR3 nucleotide sequence: TGCGCCAGCAGCCAAGGCGTCTCCTACGAGCAGTACTTC.

This chain connects TRBV6-5 to TRBJ1-2; D gene ambiguous. Per the germline V gene, CDR1 is MNHEY and CDR2 is SVGAGI. The V end was cut by 0 bases, the J end by 8 bases, with 13 bases between. The CDR3 length is 14 residues. The CDR3 DNA reads as TGTGCCAGCAGTTACTCGAAAGGGTTCGGAGGCTACACCTTC. This translates into CASSYSKGFGGYTF.

This clone showed up just once. This chain joins TRBV13 and TRBJ2-5; D is perhaps TRBD2 (5 bases). Between the trimmed V and J ends, which lost 3 bases and 7 bases, there was a span of 15 bases. This CDR3 spans 14 amino acids. Germline V gene sequence: CDR1 PRHDT, CDR2 FYEKMQ (reference sequence). The CDR3 DNA reads TGTGCCAGCAGCTTCGGACTCCCCCGTGGGACCCAGTACTTC. Translating it yields CASSFGLPRGTQYF.

The chain is built from TRBV19 and TRBJ2-2, with TRBD1 matching 8 bases. Losses at the gene ends were 9 bases for V and 14 bases for J; bases not matched to a gene: 8. CDR1 and CDR2 from the germline V gene are LNHDA and SQIVND (reference sequence). The CDR3 sequence is 11 residues long. The CDR3, as DNA: TGTGCCAGCCTTGACAGGGGCAGACTGTTTTTT. Translating it yields CASLDRGRLFF.

With respect to this clone: The sample carries other DNA sequences with the same CDR3. This chain joins TRBV29-1 and TRBJ2-7; D perhaps matches TRBD2 (6 bases). The germline CDR1 and CDR2 sequences are SQVTM and ANQGSEA. The CDR3 is 11 residues long. V was shortened by 4 bases and J by 4 bases, with 8 bases between the two germline ends. CDR3 bases: TGCAGCGTTGTCGGAGGGTACGAGCAGTACTTC. This codes for CSVVGGYEQYF.

V is TRBV14 and J is TRBJ2-1; TRBD2 aligns across 7 bases. This CDR3 is built from 17 residues. Germline values: CDR1 SGHDN, CDR2 FVKESK. J was trimmed by 4 bases and V by 1 base; bases with no gene match: 10. CDR3 DNA: TGTGCCAGCAGCCAAGTGTTTTTCGCGGGGGATTACAATGAGCAGTTCTTC. Protein product: CASSQVFFAGDYNEQFF.

The chain has TRBV6-6 and TRBJ2-4, with D hard to call. V lost 0 bases to trimming and J lost 3 bases, with 9 bases between them. The CDR3 runs 15 residues. From germline, CDR1 is MNHNY and CDR2 SVGAGI (reference sequence). This CDR3 reads CASSYSTNSKNIQYF. As DNA, the CDR3 is TGTGCCAGCAGTTACTCGACAAACAGCAAAAACATTCAGTACTTC.

The chain couples TRBV4-1 to TRBJ2-7; TRBD1 agrees at 10 bases. V dropped 4 bases and J dropped 2; count of bases not matched to a gene: 8. This CDR3 has 16 residues. CDR1 is MGHRA and CDR2 is YSYEKL in the germline V gene. The CDR3 loop is CASSPNRGTGAYEQYF. CDR3 in DNA: TGCGCCAGCAGCCCCAACAGGGGGACAGGGGCCTACGAGCAGTACTTC.

The V and J genes are TRBV21-1 and TRBJ1-2. TRBV21-1 is classified as a pseudogene. This CDR3 contains 10 residues. CDR3 bases: TGTGCCAGCCGGATAGATGGCTACACCTTC. Residues: CASRIDGYTF.

This clone appeared once. The chain employs TRBV10-3 and TRBJ1-6; 7 bases map to TRBD1. Germline CDR1 is ENHRY and CDR2 is SYGVKD. The J segment lost 5 bases and the V segment lost 6 bases, leaving 4 bases of the junction unmatched. This CDR3 is built from 14 residues. Here the CDR3 reads CAIRRGTDNSPLHF. The CDR3 DNA reads TGTGCCATCAGGCGCGGGACAGATAATTCACCCCTCCACTTT.

The V gene is TRBV7-9, the J gene TRBJ1-3, with D uncertain. Germline V lookup: CDR1 SEHNR, CDR2 FQNEAQ (reference sequence). Trimming pared 8 bases from V and 0 bases from J, leaving 8 bases between. This CDR3 has 13 residues. Here the CDR3 DNA reads TGTGCCAGCGCAATTAGCTCTGGAAACACCATATATTTT. Translating gives CASAISSGNTIYF.

This sequence joins TRBV11-2 and TRBJ1-2; D is perhaps TRBD1 (6 bases). This CDR3 is 14 amino acids long. Per the germline V gene, CDR1 is SGHAT and CDR2 is FQNNGV. The V end lost 5 bases, the J end lost 4 bases, and 14 bases lay between the germline ends. The CDR3 loop reads CASSPRVGGYGYTF. The DNA for the CDR3 is TGTGCCAGCAGCCCCAGGGTAGGGGGCTATGGCTACACCTTC.